This TCR beta chain appears in the sequencing data of a study of cytomegalovirus exposure and HLA in healthy donors. In the study overall: The same platform was used for the 120 validation repertoires and the roughly 640 first-cohort repertoires, a later analysis reported.

Sequencing was performed with immunoSEQ multiplex PCR; in TCRdb, only in-frame clones are kept and a portion is missing. The sample has some 250,000 clones, less than 95% seen once; the top ten hold 3.1%. Study conclusions and caveats: According to the study, roughly 160 TCR beta chains were cytomegalovirus-associated. It was confirmed in vitro that three of the CMV-associated chains were specific for CMV antigens.

For this clone: Its target is not known.

The CDR3 loop spans 19 amino acids. V shed 2 bases and J shed 9 bases, with 32 bases lying between them. Germline-derived CDR1 and CDR2 are PRHDT and FYEKMQ (reference sequence). Sequencing was performed on PBMCs. J is TRBJ2-7 and V is TRBV13; either TRBD1 or TRBD2 may supply D (5 bases each). This sequence originates from a woman in her 30s in good health and CMV-seronegative. CDR3 nucleotides: TGTGCCAGCAGCTTACAGTCGCGAATTGGGGGAACTAACTCCGGACCGCAGTACTTC. It yields the protein CASSLQSRIGGTNSGPQYF.